This T cell receptor (beta chain) was captured in a study of T-cell memory formation after mild COVID-19. The overall study: Largely, the TCR clusters proved donor specific. Study-wide findings and caveats: Shrinking CD4+ clones resided mostly in CM and EM, and CD8+ ones in EMRA. Prior to infection, memory already included some responding clones, suggesting cross-reactive memory joined. While clones contracting from day 15 to 85 were balanced between CD4 and CD8, later expanders leaned CD4+.

Germline V CDR1 and CDR2: SGHTA, FQGNSA. The CDR3 contains 16 residues. The V and J ends lost 2 bases and 2 bases respectively, with 13 bases between them. This clonotype was found once. The antigen remains unidentified. TCRdb reanalysed the 5' RACE reads using MiXCR and keeps one entry per CDR3 protein. Among over 450,000 distinct CDR3 sequences, over 20% were seen once, and the ten largest hold approximately 13%. The material sequenced was PBMCs or a T cell subset sorted from them (not recorded which). The chain is built from TRBV7-2 and TRBJ2-1, with no clear D. This clonotype was sampled from an adult woman who had mild COVID-19 (a few samples of this study predate the infection). Cell type and time point are not known. CDR3 sequence: CASSLRSQTTYNEQFF. In DNA form, the CDR3 reads TGTGCCAGCAGCTTACGTTCACAGACCACCTACAATGAGCAGTTCTTC.